Presented here are 2 T cell receptor beta chains from one specimen sequenced in a study of cytomegalovirus exposure and HLA in healthy donors. This PCR relied on a set of 60 Vbeta primers and 13 Jbeta primers. The protocol was immunoSEQ multiplex PCR, while the TCRdb copy is restricted to in-frame clones and leaves out a portion. The sample has about 110,000 clones; around 76% are singletons. Sequencing input: PBMCs. These receptors all stem from a man aged 25-45 years in good health and CMV-seropositive.

This chain uses TRBV5-5 with TRBJ2-3, with D perhaps matching TRBD2 (5 bases). Per the germline V gene, CDR1 is SGHKS and CDR2 is YYEKEE (reference sequence). The CDR3 covers 14 residues. The V end was cut by 2 bases, the J end by 3 bases, with 10 bases between. The CDR3 nucleotides read TGTGCCAGCAGCTTCCGGGGAAGGACAGATACGCAGTATTTT. It is translated as CASSFRGRTDTQYF.

This clone was observed a handful of times. The V gene is TRBV27, the J gene TRBJ1-1; possibly TRBD1 for D (5 bases). CDR3 length equals 13 residues. Trimming shortened V by 8 bases and J by 6 bases, and 16 bases separated the two germline ends. Germline CDR1 is MNHEY and CDR2 is SMNVEV (reference sequence). The chain's CDR3 is CASCTGTGAEAFF. The CDR3, as DNA: TGTGCCAGCTGCACCGGGACGGGGGCTGAAGCTTTCTTT.